This T cell receptor (beta chain) came from a study of blood T cell repertoires in COVID-19. On the study more broadly: Nucleic acid was either cDNA or gDNA, and it came from T cells, B-cell-depleted T cells, or PBMCs.

Germline-derived CDR1 and CDR2 are PRHDT and FYEKMQ (reference sequence). The CDR3 contains 15 residues. Trimming removed 1 base at V and 8 bases at J, with 12 bases between. In the original processing: Estimated nucleated cell counts came from reference gene primer amplification. Repertoires were generated with immunoSEQ multiplex PCR, while TCRdb's copy carries only in-frame clones and drops some. The V and J calls and clone size were taken over from that table, and D and trimming were inferred from the DNA. This sample has around 620,000 clones, with about 87% found just once. This chain connects TRBV13 to TRBJ1-6, with D tentatively TRBD1 (6 bases). The TCR comes from a woman between 18 and 30 years old with acute or convalescent COVID-19. Sequencing input: peripheral blood. The CDR3, as DNA: TGTGCCAGCAGCTTAGATACAGGGATGGATTCACCCCTCCACTTT. It encodes CASSLDTGMDSPLHF.